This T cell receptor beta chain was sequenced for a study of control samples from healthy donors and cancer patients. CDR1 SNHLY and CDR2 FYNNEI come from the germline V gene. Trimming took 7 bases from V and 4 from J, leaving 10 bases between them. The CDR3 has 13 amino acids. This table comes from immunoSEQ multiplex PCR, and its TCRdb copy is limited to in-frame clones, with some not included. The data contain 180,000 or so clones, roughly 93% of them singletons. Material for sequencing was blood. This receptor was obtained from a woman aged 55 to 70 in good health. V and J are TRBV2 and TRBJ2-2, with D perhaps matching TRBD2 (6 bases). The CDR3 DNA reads TGTGCCAGCACGGCCGGGGGCACCGGGGAGCTGTTTTTT. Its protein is CASTAGGTGELFF. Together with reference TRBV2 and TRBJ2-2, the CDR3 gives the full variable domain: EPEVTQTPSHQVTQMGQEVILRCVPISNHLYFYWYRQILGQKVEFLVSFYNNEISEKSEIFDDQFSVERPDGSNFTLKIRSTKLEDSAMYFCASTAGGTGELFFGEGSRLTVL.